A single sample gave rise to the 20 T cell receptor beta chains below, sequenced in a study of OX40 agonist ivuxolimab in advanced cancers. Only in-frame clones appear in the TCRdb table, and some are missing; sequencing was by immunoSEQ multiplex PCR. The sample yields 95,000 to 100,000 clones, around 91% seen once. The specimen comprised CD4+ or CD8+ T cells sorted from blood, sampled in a trial of the OX40 agonist ivuxolimab. The origin of the receptors is an adult with an advanced solid tumor such as melanoma, head and neck, liver or kidney cancer.

J is TRBJ2-7 and V is TRBV6-5; a weak D match, TRBD2 (5 bases). Trimming took 5 bases from V and 5 from J, leaving 16 bases between them. Germline CDR1 is MNHEY and CDR2 is SVGAGI. CDR3 length: 14 amino acids. CDR3 DNA sequence: TGTGCCAGCAGTCCCGGGTCGGGGTCCCACGAGCAGTACTTC. It encodes CASSPGSGSHEQYF.

The gene calls are TRBV7-2 and TRBJ1-4; TRBD1 might be the D (5 bases). Germline V CDR1 and CDR2: SGHTA, FQGNSA. The CDR3 is 14 residues long. V was clipped by 6 bases and J by 4 bases, with 12 bases between them. The CDR3 nucleotides read TGTGCCAGCAGTCAAGGGACCTTTAATGAAAAACTGTTTTTT. This sequence encodes CASSQGTFNEKLFF.

This clone came up once. The rearrangement joins TRBV7-3 to TRBJ2-5, with 11 positions matching TRBD2. The CDR3 loop spans 15 amino acids. Germline loops: CDR1 SGHTA, CDR2 FQGTGA. Trimming took 5 bases from V and 5 from J; bases not matched to a gene: 7. CDR3 DNA sequence: TGTGCCAGCAGCCTTAGCGGGAGGGCCCGGGAGACCCAGTACTTC. Translated: CASSLSGRARETQYF.

This chain connects TRBV5-5 to TRBJ1-5, with D possibly being TRBD1 (5 bases). The CDR3 runs 17 residues. Trimming removed 0 bases at V and 3 bases at J, with 16 bases between. Germline V gene data show CDR1 as SGHKS and CDR2 as YYEKEE (reference sequence). CDR3 loop: CASSLDLSLGVNQPQHF. The CDR3 nucleotides read TGTGCCAGCAGCTTGGATCTGAGCTTAGGGGTCAATCAGCCCCAGCATTTT.

The gene calls are TRBV7-2 and TRBJ1-5, with D possibly being TRBD1 (6 bases). Trimming pared 1 base from V and 2 bases from J, leaving 12 bases between. Germline V lookup: CDR1 SGHTA, CDR2 FQGNSA. The CDR3 length is 16 residues. The CDR3 coding sequence is TGTGCCAGCAGCTTAGGGGCTGGGGGCGGCAATCAGCCCCAGCATTTT. Protein sequence: CASSLGAGGGNQPQHF. The complete variable domain, with remaining parts taken from reference TRBV7-2 and TRBJ1-5, reads GAGVSQSPSNKVTEKGKDVELRCDPISGHTALYWYRQSLGQGLEFLIYFQGNSAPDKSGLPSDRFSAERTGGSVSTLTIQRTQQEDSAVYLCASSLGAGGGNQPQHFGDGTRLSIL.

This clone turned up a few times. The V gene is TRBV2, the J gene TRBJ1-2, with a possible D match to TRBD1 (6 bases). The CDR3 is 13 residues long. The V gene lost 5 bases and the J gene lost 3 bases, with 10 bases spanning the gap. CDR1 is SNHLY, CDR2 FYNNEI, per germline. The CDR3 nucleotides read TGTGCCAGCAGTTACAGGGTTGACTATGGCTACACCTTC. This translates into CASSYRVDYGYTF.

The genes are TRBV28 and TRBJ2-1; D gene unclear. This CDR3 comprises 15 residues. The germline V gene encodes CDR1 MDHEN and CDR2 SYDVKM. V was shortened by 8 bases and J by 0 bases, with 14 bases between the two germline ends. The CDR3 here is CASSERISSYNEQFF. The DNA of the CDR3 is TGTGCCAGCTCTGAGCGAATCAGCTCCTACAATGAGCAGTTCTTC.

CDR3 DNA: TGTGCCAGCAGTTTATATCGCGGGGCAAGCACAGATACGCAGTATTTT. This gives the protein CASSLYRGASTDTQYF. The chain is built from TRBV27 and TRBJ2-3; D is possibly TRBD2 (6 bases). CDR1 is MNHEY, CDR2 SMNVEV, per germline (reference sequence). Trimming removed 1 base from V and 0 bases from J, with 11 bases in between. This CDR3 is built from 16 residues.

This clone was seen once. The chain links TRBV21-1 to TRBJ2-7; the table's D call of TRBD1 was not tested on the DNA. TRBV21-1 is given as a pseudogene. CDR3 length: 13 amino acids. The CDR3 reads CASIVRTGYEQYF. The DNA of the CDR3 is TGTGCCAGCATCGTAAGGACAGGCTACGAGCAGTACTTC.

V and J are TRBV4-1 and TRBJ2-1; 9 bases fit TRBD1. CDR1 MGHRA and CDR2 YSYEKL come from the germline V gene. CDR3 length equals 16 residues. The ends lost 0 bases at V and 4 bases at J; junction bases unmatched: 4. The CDR3: CASSQDSGQGYNEQFF. The CDR3 DNA reads TGCGCCAGCAGCCAAGATTCGGGACAGGGTTACAATGAGCAGTTCTTC.

The rearrangement uses TRBV5-1 and TRBJ2-7; no reliable D call. The V end was cut by 0 bases, the J end by 1 base, with 8 bases between. Germline CDR1 is SGHRS and CDR2 is YFSETQ. This CDR3 is 14 amino acids long. The CDR3 is CASSLDGSSYEQYF. For the CDR3, the DNA is TGCGCCAGCAGCTTGGATGGCAGTTCCTACGAGCAGTACTTC. The variable domain in full, with the rest retrieved from reference TRBV5-1 and TRBJ2-7, is KAGVTQTPRYLIKTRGQQVTLSCSPISGHRSVSWYQQTPGQGLQFLFEYFSETQRNKGNFPGRFSGRQFSNSRSEMNVSTLELGDSALYLCASSLDGSSYEQYFGPGTRLTVT.

This sequence joins TRBV28 and TRBJ1-2, with 7 bases identical to TRBD1. This CDR3 is 15 amino acids long. V was clipped by 4 bases and J by 2 bases; unmatched bases: 7. The germline CDR1 and CDR2 sequences are MDHEN and SYDVKM. CDR3 sequence: CASSSTRGENYGYTF. In nucleotides, the CDR3 is TGTGCCAGCAGTTCCACCAGGGGGGAAAACTATGGCTACACCTTC.

This clone turned up a few times. The chain has TRBV7-6 and TRBJ2-7, with D hard to call. In germline, CDR1 is SGHVS, CDR2 FNYEAQ. The V gene lost 0 bases and the J gene lost 3 bases, with 9 bases spanning the gap. The CDR3 runs 14 residues. CDR3 in DNA: TGTGCCAGCAGCTTAGCGGCCGGAGACTACGAGCAGTACTTC. It specifies CASSLAAGDYEQYF.

V usage is TRBV7-2 and J usage is TRBJ1-4; D is unresolved. CDR3 length: 17 amino acids. Looked up from germline, CDR1 is SGHTA and CDR2 is FQGNSA. Trimming cost V 3 bases and J 0 bases, with 14 bases left between them. The CDR3: CASSLDQDPATNEKLFF. In nucleotides, the CDR3 is TGTGCCAGCAGCTTGGACCAGGACCCTGCAACTAATGAAAAACTGTTTTTT.

The rearrangement joins TRBV19 to TRBJ2-7; 8 bases agree with TRBD1. The germline gives CDR1 LNHDA, CDR2 SQIVND (reference sequence). The CDR3 length is 14 residues. The V segment lost 6 bases and the J segment 2 bases; nucleotides outside the gene matches: 6. The CDR3 DNA sequence: TGTGCCAGTAGAGGACAGGGATCGCCCTACGAGCAGTACTTC. Translating gives CASRGQGSPYEQYF. Full variable domain (remainder filled in from reference TRBV19 and TRBJ2-7): DGGITQSPKYLFRKEGQNVTLSCEQNLNHDAMYWYRQDPGQGLRLIYYSQIVNDFQKGDIAEGYSVSREKKESFPLTVTSAQKNPTAFYLCASRGQGSPYEQYFGPGTRLTVT.

V and J are TRBV27 and TRBJ2-3, with 12 bases that match TRBD2. Germline assignment: CDR1 MNHEY and CDR2 SMNVEV (reference sequence). V lost 3 bases to trimming and J lost 6 bases; unmatched junction nucleotides: 7. This CDR3 comprises 16 residues. CDR3 region: CASSFSLAGGSDTQYF. CDR3 DNA sequence: TGTGCCAGCAGTTTCTCACTAGCGGGAGGATCGGATACGCAGTATTTT.

The chain carries TRBV9 and TRBJ2-5; 11 bases line up with TRBD2. The CDR3 spans 18 residues. CDR1 SGDLS and CDR2 YYNGEE come from the germline V gene. Trimming cost V 4 bases and J 4 bases; bases outside gene matches: 15. CDR3 coding DNA: TGTGCCAGCAGCCCGTGGTTGTTACTAGCGGGAGATGCAGAGACCCAGTACTTC. Residues: CASSPWLLLAGDAETQYF.

The V gene is TRBV5-1, the J gene TRBJ2-5; 9 positions agree with TRBD2. V was pared by 0 bases and J by 1 base, with 10 bases of the junction left unmatched. Germline CDR1 and CDR2: SGHRS and YFSETQ. The CDR3 extends over 18 amino acids. For the CDR3, the DNA is TGCGCCAGCAGCTTGGGAAGCGGGACTAGCAGAAGCCAAGAGACCCAGTACTTC. It yields the protein CASSLGSGTSRSQETQYF.

The V and J genes are TRBV11-3 and TRBJ2-3, with D maybe TRBD2 (5 bases). V dropped 5 bases and J dropped 0 bases, with 12 bases sitting between them. The CDR3 totals 15 residues. The germline V gene has CDR1 SGHNT and CDR2 YENEEA. CDR3 bases: TGTGCCAGCAGCCCACTTAGCGTTAGCACAGATACGCAGTATTTT. Translating it yields CASSPLSVSTDTQYF.

There are a few counts of this clone. The chain links TRBV15 to TRBJ1-2; D is unresolved. Deletions cut 0 bases from V and 6 bases from J, with 14 bases between. CDR3 length: 15 residues. Germline V gene data show CDR1 as LNHNV and CDR2 as YYDKDF (reference sequence). The CDR3 coding sequence is TGTGCCACCAGCAGAGATCTTAACAATTGGGATGGCTACACCTTC. Its protein product is CATSRDLNNWDGYTF.